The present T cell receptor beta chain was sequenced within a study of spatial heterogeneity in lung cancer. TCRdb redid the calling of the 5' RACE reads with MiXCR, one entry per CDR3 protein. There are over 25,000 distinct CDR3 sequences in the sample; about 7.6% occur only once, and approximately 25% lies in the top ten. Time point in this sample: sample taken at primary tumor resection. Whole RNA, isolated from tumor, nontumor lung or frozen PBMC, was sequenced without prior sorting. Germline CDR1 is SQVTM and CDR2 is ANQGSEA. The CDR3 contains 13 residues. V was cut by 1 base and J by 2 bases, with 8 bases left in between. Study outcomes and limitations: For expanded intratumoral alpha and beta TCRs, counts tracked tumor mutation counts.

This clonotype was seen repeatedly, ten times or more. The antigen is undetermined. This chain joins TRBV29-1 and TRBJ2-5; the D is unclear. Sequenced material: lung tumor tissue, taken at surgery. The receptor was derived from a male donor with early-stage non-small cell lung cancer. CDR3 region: CSVEVPRQETQYF. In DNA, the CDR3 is TGCAGCGTTGAAGTTCCCAGACAAGAGACCCAGTACTTC.